The text below deals with one TCR beta chain. Its specificity is unknown. This clone may be a read error of a much larger clone one base away. Preparing the TCRbeta library involved the use of unique molecular identifiers. From the PCR reads, TCRdb called clonotypes with MiXCR, one entry per CDR3 protein. Of 130,000 to 150,000 distinct CDR3 sequences listed, 8.8% are singletons. The CDR3 loop spans 14 amino acids. These data come from a study of T-cell reconstitution after alpha-beta-depleted transplantation in children. Regarding the study as a whole: Reportedly, roughly two months post-transplant, alpha-beta T cells arose from several hundred expanded graft clones.

This clonotype originated in a female patient between 2 and 10 years old who had a stem cell transplant for congenital amegakaryocytic thrombocytopenia, so the T cells may come from the graft donor. The chain has TRBV12-3 or TRBV12-4 and TRBJ2-5; a possible D gene is TRBD2 (6 bases). The material was PBMCs, mostly from graft donor cells, obtained 180 days after TCRalphabeta/CD19-depleted stem cell transplant. In nucleotides, the CDR3 is TGTGCCAGCAGTGCCCGGGAGCGCCAAGAGACCCACTACTTC. Translating gives CASSARERQETHYF.